Listed below are T cell receptor beta chains from one sample, sequenced in a study of T cells in Graves' hyperthyroidism and ophthalmopathy. Each CDR3 protein is one row after TCRdb ran MiXCR on the multiplex PCR reads. The table has around 290,000 distinct CDR3 sequences, roughly 13% seen once. Material: blood. The receptors here all came from a woman between 35 and 50 years old with Graves' hyperthyroidism. Each CDR3 is given with its conserved first and last residue. A D gene is named only where the DNA matches it firmly. A clone size is listed for some rows: how often the clone was seen (once, few, many), or a class if it is expanded.

abundance	v_gene	len	j_gene	d_gene	CDR3nt	CDR3aa
-	TRBV10-3	15	TRBJ2-3	-	TGTGCCATCAGTGAGAACGCGGGGTTGGCAGATACGCAGTATTTT	CAISENAGLADTQYF
many	TRBV28	14	TRBJ2-7	TRBD1	TGTGCCAGCAGTTTGGGCAGGGGGCTCTACGAGCAGTACTTC	CASSLGRGLYEQYF
-	TRBV7-9	14	TRBJ2-7	-	TGTGCCAGCAGCCCCCCCGGTTTTAACTACGAGCAGTACTTC	CASSPPGFNYEQYF
many	TRBV28	14	TRBJ1-2	-	TGTGCCAGCAGCCCATGGACTAATCGGTACGGCTACACCTTC	CASSPWTNRYGYTF
few	TRBV3-1	18	TRBJ2-3	TRBD2	TGTGCCAGCAGCCAAATGACAATAGCGGGGCATATTACAGATACGCAGTATTTT	CASSQMTIAGHITDTQYF
many	TRBV7-8	15	TRBJ2-1	-	TGTGCCAGCAGCTTAGTTTCGACTTCCTACAATGAGCAGTTCTTC	CASSLVSTSYNEQFF
many	TRBV13	16	TRBJ2-1	TRBD2	TGTGCCAGCAGCCGAACTAGCGGGAGTTTCTACAATGAGCAGTTCTTC	CASSRTSGSFYNEQFF
many	TRBV5-5	14	TRBJ1-1	-	TGTGCCAGCAGCTGGGAGGGTATGGACACTGAAGCTTTCTTT	CASSWEGMDTEAFF
many	TRBV7-8	16	TRBJ2-1	-	TGTGCCAGCAGCTTAGGTTTAGGGCGCCCCTACAATGAGCAGTTCTTC	CASSLGLGRPYNEQFF
-	TRBV7-2	16	TRBJ1-1	-	TGTGCCAGCAGCTTGGCCATGGACGGTACGAACACTGAAGTTTTCTTT	CASSLAMDGTNTEVFF
few	TRBV20-1	15	TRBJ2-5	-	TGCAGTGCTAGAGATCTGAGGTCAGGGGGGGAGACCCAGTACTTC	CSARDLRSGGETQYF
-	TRBV6-1	15	TRBJ1-4	-	TGTGCCAGCAGTGAATCTGGGCAGGGTTATGAAAAACTGTTTTTT	CASSESGQGYEKLFF
-	TRBV24-1	14	TRBJ2-5	-	TGTGCCACCAGTGATCCGACAGACCAAGAGACCCAGTACTTC	CATSDPTDQETQYF
-	TRBV19	15	TRBJ1-3	-	TGTGCCAGTAGTATTAGAGGGAGCTCTGGAAACACCATATATTTT	CASSIRGSSGNTIYF
many	TRBV7-9	14	TRBJ2-7	TRBD1	TGTGCCAGCAGCCCCCGACAGGGGGGATTTGAGCAGTACTTC	CASSPRQGGFEQYF
many	TRBV6-1	13	TRBJ1-1	-	TGTGCCAGCTTTAACGTCATGAACACTGAAGCTTTCTTT	CASFNVMNTEAFF
many	TRBV10-3	14	TRBJ2-7	TRBD1	TGTGCCATCAGTGATACAGGGGGTCTCTACGAGCAGTACTTC	CAISDTGGLYEQYF
-	TRBV3-1	14	TRBJ2-3	-	TGTGCCAGCGGCCTTGTAGCCGCGGGAGATACGCAGTATTTT	CASGLVAAGDTQYF
many	TRBV10-3	13	TRBJ1-2	-	TGTGCCAGCGGGGTGGATCCAGCATATGGCTACACCTTC	CASGVDPAYGYTF
many	TRBV29-1	10	TRBJ2-3	-	TGCAGCATTTTTAAAGATACGCAGTATTTT	CSIFKDTQYF
many	TRBV20-1	13	TRBJ2-1	TRBD2	TGCAGTGCCACGGGACTAGCGGGAGTTGCGCAGTTCTTC	CSATGLAGVAQFF
-	TRBV6-2/TRBV6-3	14	TRBJ2-1	-	TGTGCCAGCAGTCATCAAACTAGCTACAATGAGCAGTTCTTC	CASSHQTSYNEQFF
-	TRBV4-1	14	TRBJ2-3	-	TGTGCCAGCAGCCAGTTCGAGAGGGCGGATACGCAGTATTTT	CASSQFERADTQYF
many	TRBV12-3/TRBV12-4	15	TRBJ1-6	TRBD1	TGTGCCAGCAGTCCAACAGGGGGGAATAATTCACCCCTCCACTTT	CASSPTGGNNSPLHF
many	TRBV2	16	TRBJ2-3	-	TGTGCCAGCATCCCCATACGGCGGGGCCCCACAGATACGCAGTATTTT	CASIPIRRGPTDTQYF
-	TRBV20-1	18	TRBJ1-6	-	TGCAGTGCTAGAGATCTATTAGCAGTTGACGACATGTCCTACGAGGAGTACTTT	CSARDLLAVDDMSYEEYF
many	TRBV24-1	13	TRBJ2-7	-	TGTGCCACCAGTGATTTAGCCAGCTACGAGCAGTACTTC	CATSDLASYEQYF
-	TRBV20-1	15	TRBJ2-1	TRBD2	TGCAGTGCTAGTCCGGGAGCGGGAGAGGGCAATGAGCAGTTCTTC	CSASPGAGEGNEQFF
many	TRBV2	12	TRBJ2-5	-	TGTGCCAGCAGTTGGCTCCAAGAGACCCAGTACTTC	CASSWLQETQYF
many	TRBV2	14	TRBJ1-1	-	TGTGCCAGCAGTGACAGGGTAATGAACACTGAAGCTTTCTTT	CASSDRVMNTEAFF
many	TRBV5-1	15	TRBJ1-6	TRBD1	TGCGCCAGCAGCTTGGGAAGACAGGGGAGTTCACCCCTCCACTTT	CASSLGRQGSSPLHF
-	TRBV6-2/TRBV6-3	15	TRBJ2-5	-	TGTGCCAGCAGTTCACCTGGCGGAGGGTTAGAGACCCAGTACTTC	CASSSPGGGLETQYF
many	TRBV6-2/TRBV6-3	14	TRBJ2-5	-	TGTGCCAGCAACACGGGCGAAGACCTCGGGACCCAGTACTTC	CASNTGEDLGTQYF
many	TRBV7-3	17	TRBJ1-5	TRBD1	TGTGCCAGCAGCCGAAAACACCGGACAGGCGGGCATCAGCCCCAGCATTTT	CASSRKHRTGGHQPQHF
many	TRBV7-8	13	TRBJ1-6	-	TGTGCCAGCAGCTTAGGACAGGAGTCACCCCTCCACTTT	CASSLGQESPLHF
many	TRBV27	15	TRBJ2-5	TRBD1	TGTGCCAGCAAGGGAGGGACAGGGGTAGGGGAGACCCAGTACTTC	CASKGGTGVGETQYF
many	TRBV20-1	16	TRBJ2-5	TRBD2	TGCAGTGCCCTAAAGGCTCTAGCGGGACGTCAAGAGACCCAGTACTTC	CSALKALAGRQETQYF
many	TRBV2	16	TRBJ2-5	-	TGTGCCAGCAGTAAAGGGAGGCAGCGCGTGGGGGAGACCCAGTACTTC	CASSKGRQRVGETQYF
many	TRBV7-9	15	TRBJ2-3	TRBD2	TGTGCCAGCAGCTTCGCGGGAGCAAGCACAGATACGCAGTATTTT	CASSFAGASTDTQYF
-	TRBV3-1	15	TRBJ2-6	-	TGTGCCAGCAGCCTTACCGACGCTGGGGCCAACGTCCTGACTTTC	CASSLTDAGANVLTF
few	TRBV20-1	14	TRBJ1-1	TRBD1	TGCAGTGCTCAGGGGGGACAGAGGCTCTCTGAAGCTTTCTTT	CSAQGGQRLSEAFF
many	TRBV6-1	17	TRBJ2-2	TRBD2	TGTGCCAGCAAAGGACTAGCGGGAGGGCCAGACACCGGGGAGCTGTTTTTT	CASKGLAGGPDTGELFF
many	TRBV2	16	TRBJ1-4	-	TGTGCCAGCTTGTATTCTATCGAAGCGCGTAATGAAAAACTGTTTTTT	CASLYSIEARNEKLFF
-	TRBV7-9	15	TRBJ2-1	-	TGTGCCAGCAGGGCGGGAATTAGGGGTGGCAATGAGCAGTTCTTC	CASRAGIRGGNEQFF
-	TRBV3-1	17	TRBJ1-4	-	TGTGCCAGCAGCCAAGGCACCGGGACACTTGCTAATGAAAAACTGTTTTTT	CASSQGTGTLANEKLFF
many	TRBV7-7	14	TRBJ2-3	TRBD2	TGTGCTAGCAGCTCGGGACTAGCGGGAGATACGCAGTATTTT	CASSSGLAGDTQYF
-	TRBV12-3/TRBV12-4	13	TRBJ1-1	-	TGTGCCAGCAGCTACGTTGGGGGGCCTGAAGCTTTCTTT	CASSYVGGPEAFF
many	TRBV6-1	14	TRBJ2-1	-	TGTGCCAGCATGAGGACCAGCTCCTACAATGAGCAGTTCTTC	CASMRTSSYNEQFF
many	TRBV3-1	15	TRBJ1-4	-	TGTGCCAGCAGCCAAGGAAGACAGCCGAATGAAAAACTGTTTTTT	CASSQGRQPNEKLFF
few	TRBV4-2	19	TRBJ2-7	TRBD2	TGTGCCAGCAGCCAAGCCGTTGGAGCGGGAGGGCGTACCTCCTACGAGCAGTACTTC	CASSQAVGAGGRTSYEQYF